A selection of T cell receptor beta chains follows, all from one sample in a study of cytomegalovirus exposure and HLA in healthy donors. Sequenced by immunoSEQ multiplex PCR; TCRdb stores in-frame clones only, minus some. The sample shows 150,000 to 200,000 clones, approximately 82% of them seen only once. Sequenced input: PBMCs. The source of these receptors is a woman aged 18-29 years in good health and CMV-seropositive. Both conserved end residues are part of each CDR3. Each record gives: J gene, V gene, clone size, D gene, CDR3 DNA, CDR3 protein. D genes are given only for firm matches. Only part of the rows carry a size: once, few, many, or a class if the clone is expanded.

>TRBJ2-1|TRBV7-3|-|-
TGTGCCAGCAGTCCGAACAGTGGGAATGAGCAGTTCTTC
CASSPNSGNEQFF
>TRBJ2-1|TRBV15|-|-
TGTGCCACCAGCAGAGACGCGAGCTCCTACAATGAGCAGTTCTTC
CATSRDASSYNEQFF
>TRBJ2-5|TRBV10-3|few|TRBD2
TGTGCCATCAGTGAGTCGATGCGGGGGGGCAAAGAGACCCAGTACTTC
CAISESMRGGKETQYF
>TRBJ2-3|TRBV19|-|-
TGTGCCAGTAGTATACTTGACAGCGGCACAGATACGCAGTATTTT
CASSILDSGTDTQYF
>TRBJ2-7|TRBV6-5|-|TRBD1
TGTGCCAGCATGCCTTCCGGGACAGGGGGCGCCGAGCAGTACTTC
CASMPSGTGGAEQYF
>TRBJ1-4|TRBV15|-|-
TGTGCCACCAGCATTGACTCGGGGAACGGGAATGAAAAACTGTTTTTT
CATSIDSGNGNEKLFF
>TRBJ2-2|TRBV4-3|-|TRBD2
TGCGCCAGCAGCCAAGACACCAGCGGACTAGCGGGGATCGGGGAGCTGTTTTTT
CASSQDTSGLAGIGELFF
>TRBJ1-6|TRBV5-6|-|-
TGTGCCAGCAGTCGGTCAAGGGGCACCCTCCACTTT
CASSRSRGTLHF
>TRBJ1-2|TRBV10-3|-|-
TGTGCCATCAGTGAGTCGGTTGCGGGACCCAACTATGGCTACACCTTC
CAISESVAGPNYGYTF
>TRBJ2-3|TRBV6-1|few|TRBD2
TGTGCCAGCAGTGAATATAGGGGAGGGAGAGATACGCAGTATTTT
CASSEYRGGRDTQYF
>TRBJ1-5|TRBV19|-|TRBD1
TGTGCCAGTAGTATCTCGACAGGGGGTAATCAGCCCCAGCATTTT
CASSISTGGNQPQHF
>TRBJ1-4|TRBV11-3|-|TRBD1
TGTGCCACGTCGGGACAGCCTAATGAAAAACTGTTTTTT
CATSGQPNEKLFF
>TRBJ2-1|TRBV20-1|-|TRBD1
TGCAGTGCTAGAGAGGGACAGGGGGTGTTCTTC
CSAREGQGVFF
>TRBJ2-7|TRBV6-1|-|-
TGTGCCAGCACTCGAACGTACGGGTACGAGCAGTACTTC
CASTRTYGYEQYF
>TRBJ2-1|TRBV4-2|-|TRBD1
TGTGCCAGCAGCCAGGGACAGGGAGGCAATGAGCAGTTCTTC
CASSQGQGGNEQFF
>TRBJ1-1|TRBV5-8|-|-
TGTGCCAGCACGTTGTCAGGGGTAGAAGCTTTCTTT
CASTLSGVEAFF
>TRBJ1-2|TRBV5-6|few|-
TGTGCCAGCAGCATACGGGACACAAGATCCTATGGCTACACCTTC
CASSIRDTRSYGYTF
>TRBJ1-6|TRBV7-2|-|TRBD1
TGTGCCAGCAGCCTTTTGGGACAGGGAGGGAGTTCACCCCTCCACTTT
CASSLLGQGGSSPLHF
>TRBJ2-2|TRBV5-1|-|-
TGCGCCAGCAGCACGAGCGGGGAGCTGTTTTTT
CASSTSGELFF
>TRBJ2-5|TRBV7-9|-|-
TGTGCCAGCAGCCTCGGACTATCCCAAGAGACCCAGTACTTC
CASSLGLSQETQYF
>TRBJ1-2|TRBV6-1|few|TRBD1
TGTGCCAGCAGGACCGGGACAGGTCCGGATGGCTACACCTTC
CASRTGTGPDGYTF
>TRBJ1-1|TRBV19|-|-
TGTGCCAGTAGTATTCGTTTGCGGGCCCACACTGAAGCTTTCTTT
CASSIRLRAHTEAFF
>TRBJ2-7|TRBV9|-|-
TGTGCCAGCAGCGTAGAGGGGGTTTCCCTCTACGAGCAGTACTTC
CASSVEGVSLYEQYF
>TRBJ1-3|TRBV30|few|-
TGTGCCTGGAGTTTCCGTGCAGGTTGGGGAAACACCATATATTTT
CAWSFRAGWGNTIYF